This TCR beta chain was recovered during a study of blood T cell repertoires in COVID-19. The length of the CDR3 is 15 residues. Per germline, CDR1 KGHSH and CDR2 LQKENI. V gave up 5 bases and J gave up 4 bases; unmatched junction bases: 7. Clones were sequenced by immunoSEQ multiplex PCR, and TCRdb holds only the in-frame ones, with some missing. The sample contains around 360,000 clones, approximately 87% of which appear only once. Participants were aged about 18 to 100 years from 20 to 30 US areas. Which cohort a participant joined came from the clinical history participants gave. The sequence derives from a middle-aged man in a cohort exposed to, infected with or recovered from COVID-19 (not recorded which). V usage is TRBV18 and J usage is TRBJ2-7, with 11 nucleotides matching TRBD2. The sample taken for sequencing was PBMCs or T cells enriched from blood (not recorded which). The CDR3 spells CASSSNSGRGYEQYF. Written as DNA, the CDR3 is TGTGCCAGCTCATCGAATAGCGGGAGGGGGTACGAGCAGTACTTC.